This T cell receptor beta chain originates from a study of T cell responses to AZD1222 COVID-19 vaccine. CDR3 length equals 16 residues. Germline trimming cut 4 bases from V and 6 bases from J; bases unmatched to any gene: 11. Per the germline V gene, CDR1 is KGHSH and CDR2 is LQKENI. The protocol was immunoSEQ multiplex PCR, while the TCRdb copy is restricted to in-frame clones and leaves out a portion. Of 93,000 or so clones in the sample, about nine tenths were seen once. The receptor was isolated from an adult in good health. The sample in question was peripheral blood, obtained on day 0 of AZD1222 vaccination. V and J are TRBV18 and TRBJ1-2; TRBD1 agrees at 10 bases. The CDR3, as DNA: TGTGCCAGCTCACACAATATTGGACAGGGGGAGGATGGCTACACCTTC. Its translation: CASSHNIGQGEDGYTF.